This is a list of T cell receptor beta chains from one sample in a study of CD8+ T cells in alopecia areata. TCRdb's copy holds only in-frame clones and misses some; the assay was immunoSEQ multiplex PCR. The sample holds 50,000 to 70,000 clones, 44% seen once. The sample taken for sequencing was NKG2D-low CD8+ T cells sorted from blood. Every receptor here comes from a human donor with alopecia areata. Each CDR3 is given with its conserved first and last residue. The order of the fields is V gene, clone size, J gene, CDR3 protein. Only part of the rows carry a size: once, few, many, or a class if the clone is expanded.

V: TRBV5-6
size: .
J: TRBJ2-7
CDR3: CASSSRWTAELYEQYF

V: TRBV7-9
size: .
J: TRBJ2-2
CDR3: CASSPPGGRNTGELFF

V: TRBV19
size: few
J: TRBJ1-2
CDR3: CASSPGHFYTF

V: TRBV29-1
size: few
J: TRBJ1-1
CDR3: CSPLSGIGEAFF

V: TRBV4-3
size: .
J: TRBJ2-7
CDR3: CASSPGLAGGNEQYF

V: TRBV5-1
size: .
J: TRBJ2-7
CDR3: CASSTLGGTSAEQYF

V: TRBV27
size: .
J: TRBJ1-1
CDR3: CASSSNPAGTEKAFF

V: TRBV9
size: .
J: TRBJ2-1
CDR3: CASSVRTSSYDEQFF

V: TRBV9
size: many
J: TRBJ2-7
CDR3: CASSAFTSGGQQYF

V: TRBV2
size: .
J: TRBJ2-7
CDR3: CASSGDRGHLGEQYF

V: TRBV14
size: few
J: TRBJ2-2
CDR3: CASSRLTVTGELFF

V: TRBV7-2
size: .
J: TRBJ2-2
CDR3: CASSLYPGTNTGELFF

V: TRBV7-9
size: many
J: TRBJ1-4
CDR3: CASSLGDLGTNEKLFF

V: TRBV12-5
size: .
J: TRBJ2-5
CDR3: CASGFVQGLGETQYF

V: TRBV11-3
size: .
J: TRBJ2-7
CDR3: CASNGLSSYEQYF

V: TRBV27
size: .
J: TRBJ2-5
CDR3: CASIGRETQYF

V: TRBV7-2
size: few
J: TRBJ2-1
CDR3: CASSPRRGREQFF

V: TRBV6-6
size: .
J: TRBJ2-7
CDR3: CASSFQAGGGYEQYF

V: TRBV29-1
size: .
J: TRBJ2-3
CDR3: CSVEDLTDTQYF

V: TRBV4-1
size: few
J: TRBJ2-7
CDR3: CASSPPGAVREQYF

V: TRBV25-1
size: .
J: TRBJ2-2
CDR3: CASHRTYGELFF

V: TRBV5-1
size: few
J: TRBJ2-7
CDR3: CASSRPGELRNEQYF

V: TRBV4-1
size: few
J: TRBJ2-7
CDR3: CASSHPLAGNEQYF

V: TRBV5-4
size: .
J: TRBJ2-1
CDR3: CASSFWVAGDNEQFF

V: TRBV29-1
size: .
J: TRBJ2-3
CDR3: CSESTTADTQYF

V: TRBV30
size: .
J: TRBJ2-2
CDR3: CAWRLAGRTSVNTGELFF

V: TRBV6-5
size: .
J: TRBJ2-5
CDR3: CASSSGEETQYF

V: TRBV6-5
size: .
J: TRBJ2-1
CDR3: CATAERSSYNEQFF

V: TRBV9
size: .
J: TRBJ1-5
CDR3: CASSGQDNQPQHF

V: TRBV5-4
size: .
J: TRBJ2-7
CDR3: CASSADGPYEQYF

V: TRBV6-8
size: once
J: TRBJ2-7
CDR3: CASSYSFYEQYF

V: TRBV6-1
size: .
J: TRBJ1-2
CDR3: CASRETVRYGYTF

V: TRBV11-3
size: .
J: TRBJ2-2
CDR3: CASSPRDGNTGELFF

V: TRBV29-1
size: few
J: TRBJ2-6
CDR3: CSVEEKAGTGANVLTF

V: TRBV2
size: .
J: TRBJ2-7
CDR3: CASSEVGRPLNEQYF

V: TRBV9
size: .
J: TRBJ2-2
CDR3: CASSVELRGTENTGELFF

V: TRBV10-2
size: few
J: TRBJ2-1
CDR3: CASSDIPGSSYNEQFF

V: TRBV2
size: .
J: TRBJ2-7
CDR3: CASSEAADYEQYF

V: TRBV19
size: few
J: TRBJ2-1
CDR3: CASSPDSYNEQFF

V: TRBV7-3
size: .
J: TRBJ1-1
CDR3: CASSLTSTGSEAFF

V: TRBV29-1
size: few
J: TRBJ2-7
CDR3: CSVPSARGHEQYF

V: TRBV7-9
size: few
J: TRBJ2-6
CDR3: CASTLDNPTGASGANVLTF

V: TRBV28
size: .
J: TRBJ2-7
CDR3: CASSVRTSGYEQYF

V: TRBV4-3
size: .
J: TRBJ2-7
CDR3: CASSQDPPGGSGEQYF